The 29 T cell receptor beta chains in this list originate from one sample, sequenced in a study of T cells in localized non-small cell lung cancer. Generated by immunoSEQ multiplex PCR, the TCRdb table keeps only in-frame clones and is missing some. The table records approximately 3,600 clones, roughly a fifth of them present only once. The sample here was lung tumor tissue, taken before any cancer treatment. The receptors shown here come from a female donor aged 60 or older with stage II lung adenocarcinoma.

The chain couples TRBV11-3 to TRBJ2-5; 8 bases are shared with TRBD2. CDR1 SGHNT and CDR2 YENEEA come from the germline V gene. The CDR3 covers 17 residues. J lost 5 bases, V lost 5 bases, and 16 bases had no gene match. Here the CDR3 DNA reads TGTGCCAGCAGCAAGGGGAGCGGGAGCGACTTGCCGGAGACCCAGTACTTC. Its protein is CASSKGSGSDLPETQYF.

The V and J genes are TRBV28 and TRBJ2-5, with 14 bases matching TRBD2. The ends lost 7 bases at V and 4 bases at J; junction bases unmatched: 8. The CDR3 contains 16 residues. Germline V gene data show CDR1 as MDHEN and CDR2 as SYDVKM. The CDR3 protein is CASTPTGTSGRETQYF. The CDR3 region has the DNA TGTGCCAGCACCCCAACCGGGACTAGCGGGAGAGAGACCCAGTACTTC. Filled out from reference TRBV28 and TRBJ2-5, the complete variable domain reads DVKVTQSSRYLVKRTGEKVFLECVQDMDHENMFWYRQDPGLGLRLIYFSYDVKMKEKGDIPEGYSVSREKKERFSLILESASTNQTSMYLCASTPTGTSGRETQYFGPGTRLLVL.

The chain joins TRBV6-8 to TRBJ1-3; D remains ambiguous. CDR1 is MNHGY and CDR2 is SAAAGT in the germline V gene. The CDR3 spans 12 residues. The V end was cut by 6 bases, the J end by 2 bases, with 5 bases between. The CDR3 sequence is CASSSTGNTIYF. The CDR3 region has the DNA TGTGCCAGCAGCAGCACTGGAAACACCATATATTTT.

This clone is classed as medium-sized (0.01 to 0.1%). The V call is TRBV11-3, the J call TRBJ2-7; TRBD2 matches at 11 bases. CDR1 is SGHNT, CDR2 YENEEA, per germline. V lost 5 bases and J lost 5; bases outside the gene matches: 5. This CDR3 contains 14 residues. The CDR3 coding sequence is TGTGCCAGCAGCCCAGGACTAGCGGGCCACGAGCAGTACTTC. This gives the protein CASSPGLAGHEQYF.

CDR3 DNA sequence: TGTGCCTGGAGTGTGAAGACGCCACCCCTCCACTTT. Translating gives CAWSVKTPPLHF. This sequence joins TRBV30 and TRBJ1-6; D is undetermined. Trimming took off 0 bases at V and 11 bases at J, with 8 bases between the two ends. The CDR3 has 12 residues. Germline V gives CDR1 GTSNPN, CDR2 SVGIG (reference sequence).

The chain uses TRBV10-2 and TRBJ2-2; D uncertain. Germline lookup yields CDR1 WSHSY and CDR2 SAAADI. This CDR3 has 14 amino acids. Trimming shortened V by 7 bases and J by 2 bases, and 11 bases separated the two germline ends. CDR3 region: CASMLSGNTGELFF. CDR3 DNA: TGCGCCAGCATGTTGTCTGGTAACACCGGGGAGCTGTTTTTT.

The chain uses TRBV5-1 and TRBJ1-1, with a tentative D call TRBD1 (6 bases). The germline V gene has CDR1 SGHRS and CDR2 YFSETQ. The CDR3 totals 15 residues. Trimming removed 4 bases from V and 1 base from J, with 14 bases in between. The CDR3 DNA follows: TGCGCCAGCAGCCTTTCGGACAGTGGGAACACTGAAGCTTTCTTT. It yields the protein CASSLSDSGNTEAFF.

This clone counts as medium-sized. The chain is built from TRBV11-3 and TRBJ2-1; TRBD1 matches at 10 bases. J lost 8 bases, V lost 4 bases, and 5 bases had no gene match. CDR1 and CDR2 (germline): SGHNT, YENEEA. The length of the CDR3 is 14 residues. The CDR3 nucleotides are TGTGCCAGCAGCTGGGGACAGGGGACGGATGAGCAGTTCTTC. Amino acids: CASSWGQGTDEQFF.

This clone came up a few times. The J gene is TRBJ2-1, the V gene TRBV10-3; 9 bases fit TRBD1. The CDR3 has 16 residues. Germline CDR1 is ENHRY and CDR2 is SYGVKD. V was clipped by 4 bases and J by 6 bases; unmatched bases: 10. The CDR3 loop reads CAISGPGTGSGNEQFF. The CDR3 coding sequence is TGTGCCATCAGTGGACCCGGGACAGGGAGCGGCAATGAGCAGTTCTTC.

J is TRBJ2-2 and V is TRBV19, with TRBD2 matching over 7 bases. Germline assignment: CDR1 LNHDA and CDR2 SQIVND (reference sequence). The ends lost 3 bases at V and 4 bases at J; junction bases unmatched: 8. The CDR3 spans 16 residues. The CDR3 region is CASSMEVGRATGELFF. CDR3 coding DNA: TGTGCCAGTAGTATGGAGGTTGGGAGGGCCACCGGGGAGCTGTTTTTT.

In its sample, this clone ranks as medium-sized (0.01 to 0.1%). The rearrangement joins TRBV28 to TRBJ1-2; 8 bases map to TRBD1. Germline V CDR1 and CDR2: MDHEN, SYDVKM. Trimming at V came to 2 bases and at J to 3 bases, leaving 5 bases not matched to a gene. This CDR3 has 15 residues. The CDR3: CASSLATGGDYGYTF. Here the CDR3 DNA reads TGTGCCAGCAGTTTAGCCACAGGGGGGGACTATGGCTACACCTTC.

A few counts support this clone. The V and J genes are TRBV23-1 and TRBJ1-1; D is unclear. TRBV23-1 is flagged as an ORF with uncertain function. The CDR3 length is 13 residues. With 6 bases removed from V and 3 bases from J, the gap between germline ends came to 11 bases. The CDR3: CASRSGLYTEAFF. The CDR3, as DNA: TGCGCCAGCAGGTCCGGACTTTACACTGAAGCTTTCTTT.

This clone was detected many times. The CDR3 reads CASSLVPRTSGTNEQFF. The CDR3 DNA follows: TGTGCCAGCAGCTTAGTTCCCCGGACTAGCGGGACCAATGAGCAGTTCTTC. This chain uses TRBV11-3 with TRBJ2-1; TRBD2 matches 12 bases. This CDR3 has 17 amino acids. V was clipped by 1 base and J by 6 bases; unmatched bases: 7. Per the germline V gene, CDR1 is SGHNT and CDR2 is YENEEA.

The chain links TRBV18 to TRBJ2-5; D is ambiguous. Germline V CDR1 and CDR2: KGHSH, LQKENI. This CDR3 contains 12 residues. Trimming took off 3 bases at V and 7 bases at J, with 9 bases between the two ends. The CDR3: CASSPVSGTQYF. The CDR3 DNA follows: TGTGCCAGCTCACCGGTTTCCGGGACCCAGTACTTC.

The V call is TRBV25-1, the J call TRBJ1-2; TRBD1 is a possible D gene (6 bases). The germline CDR1 and CDR2 sequences are MGHDK and SYGVNS. CDR3 length equals 13 residues. V was pared by 4 bases and J by 6 bases, with 12 bases between. The CDR3 bases are TGTGCCAGCAGTGCACAGGGTGGGGATGGCTACACCTTC. As protein: CASSAQGGDGYTF.

V gene TRBV6-8 combines with J gene TRBJ2-7, with D unclear. Germline CDR1 reads MNHGY; CDR2 reads SAAAGT. V lost 2 bases and J lost 1, with 6 bases in between. The CDR3 is 13 amino acids. DNA for the CDR3: TGTGCCAGCAGTTACGGGGATTCCTACGAGCAGTACTTC. It is translated as CASSYGDSYEQYF.

This chain connects TRBV29-1 to TRBJ2-5, with D perhaps matching TRBD1 or TRBD2 (6 bases each). The CDR3 has 13 residues. The V and J ends lost 0 bases and 5 bases respectively, with 10 bases between them. Germline CDR1 is SQVTM and CDR2 is ANQGSEA. CDR3 loop: CSVEDGGGETQYF. Written as DNA, the CDR3 is TGCAGCGTTGAAGACGGGGGCGGGGAGACCCAGTACTTC.

This clone was seen more than once but under ten times. V is TRBV28 and J is TRBJ1-3; D is unclear. Germline assignment: CDR1 MDHEN and CDR2 SYDVKM. The CDR3 loop spans 13 amino acids. Trimming pared 6 bases from V and 5 bases from J, leaving 11 bases between. CDR3 amino acids: CASSPGGRNTIYF. The CDR3 region has the DNA TGTGCCAGCAGCCCCGGAGGGAGAAACACCATATATTTT.

The rearrangement uses TRBV5-1 and TRBJ2-7, with 9 bases lining up with TRBD1. The J segment lost 5 bases and the V segment lost 4 bases, leaving 7 bases of the junction unmatched. Germline loops: CDR1 SGHRS, CDR2 YFSETQ. The CDR3 totals 14 residues. The CDR3 bases are TGCGCCAGCAGCGGGGGACAGGGCTTAGACGAGCAGTACTTC. Translation: CASSGGQGLDEQYF.

This chain uses TRBV19 with TRBJ2-5; a weak D match, TRBD2 (6 bases). The length of the CDR3 is 13 residues. Germline-derived CDR1 and CDR2 are LNHDA and SQIVND (reference sequence). Trimming cost V 5 bases and J 2 bases, with 9 bases left between them. The CDR3 is CASSFGRQETQYF. The CDR3 region has the DNA TGTGCCAGTAGTTTTGGGAGGCAAGAGACCCAGTACTTC.

In this sample, this clone turned up a few times. This rearrangement joins TRBV6-8 to TRBJ1-4; D call uncertain. Germline V gives CDR1 MNHGY, CDR2 SAAAGT. V lost 3 bases to trimming and J lost 4 bases, with 12 bases between them. This CDR3 is 15 amino acids long. The CDR3 DNA reads TGTGCCAGCAGTTATCAAGGACGGTATAATGAAAAACTGTTTTTT. Amino acid sequence: CASSYQGRYNEKLFF.

The rearrangement uses TRBV9 and TRBJ2-3; a weak D match, TRBD2 (5 bases). V lost 5 bases and J lost 1, with 14 bases in between. CDR1 is SGDLS and CDR2 is YYNGEE in the germline V gene. The CDR3 runs 15 residues. The CDR3 DNA follows: TGTGCCAGCAGGTTGGAGGAGCGTGGCACAGATACGCAGTATTTT. Its protein is CASRLEERGTDTQYF.

The chain links TRBV15 to TRBJ2-7; the match to TRBD2 covers 12 bases. Germline V gene data show CDR1 as LNHNV and CDR2 as YYDKDF (reference sequence). Trimming took 3 bases from V and 5 from J; bases not matched to a gene: 5. The CDR3 is 15 amino acids. The CDR3 sequence: CATSSVRTSGDEQYF. The CDR3 nucleotides are TGTGCCACCAGCAGCGTTCGGACTAGCGGGGACGAGCAGTACTTC.

The CDR3 loop is CASSNAGELFF. The CDR3 DNA sequence: TGTGCCAGTAGTAATGCCGGGGAGCTGTTTTTT. V is TRBV19 and J is TRBJ2-2; unclear D gene. From germline, CDR1 is LNHDA and CDR2 SQIVND (reference sequence). V lost 4 bases and J 6 bases, leaving 3 bases between the germline ends. This CDR3 has 11 amino acids.

The gene calls are TRBV9 and TRBJ1-1, with 8 bases lining up with TRBD1. Germline V gene data show CDR1 as SGDLS and CDR2 as YYNGEE. The V gene end was trimmed by 4 bases and the J gene end by 5 bases; junction bases not matched to a gene: 7. CDR3 length equals 14 residues. CDR3 bases: TGTGCCAGCAGCCCGAGGGACAGGCAGACTGAAGCTTTCTTT. Amino acid sequence: CASSPRDRQTEAFF.

This clone was observed a handful of times. This rearrangement joins TRBV11-3 to TRBJ2-7; 7 bases line up with TRBD2. With V trimmed by 5 bases and J by 0 bases, 7 bases remained unmatched. The CDR3 totals 15 residues. Germline V lookup: CDR1 SGHNT, CDR2 YENEEA. CDR3 amino acids: CASSLAGTTSYEQYF. In DNA form, the CDR3 reads TGTGCCAGCAGCCTTGCCGGGACTACCTCCTACGAGCAGTACTTC.

This clone is medium-sized (0.01 to 0.1%) within its sample. V gene TRBV11-3 combines with J gene TRBJ2-3; TRBD2 agrees at 7 bases. Germline values: CDR1 SGHNT, CDR2 YENEEA. The CDR3 covers 16 residues. V lost 3 bases and J lost 1; bases outside the gene matches: 7. CDR3 in DNA: TGTGCCAGCAGCTTGGGGACGGGAGGTGGCACAGATACGCAGTATTTT. Residues: CASSLGTGGGTDTQYF.

The rearrangement joins TRBV6-8 to TRBJ2-5; 10 nucleotides line up with TRBD2. The CDR3 consists of 15 residues. Germline V lookup: CDR1 MNHGY, CDR2 SAAAGT. Losses at the gene ends were 6 bases for V and 5 bases for J; bases not matched to a gene: 9. The CDR3 DNA is TGTGCCAGCAGCTCCGGACTAGCGGAGGGGGAGACCCAGTACTTC. Amino acid sequence: CASSSGLAEGETQYF.

This clone counts as medium-sized. This chain links TRBV11-3 with TRBJ2-1; possible D gene TRBD1, 6 bases. The germline gives CDR1 SGHNT, CDR2 YENEEA. The V and J ends lost 5 bases and 3 bases respectively, with 14 bases between them. The CDR3 loop spans 15 amino acids. CDR3 amino acids: CASSRGDMGYNEQFF. In nucleotides, the CDR3 is TGTGCCAGCAGCCGAGGGGACATGGGCTACAATGAGCAGTTCTTC.